Here is one T cell receptor beta chain with its context. Trimming took off 3 bases at V and 2 bases at J, with 12 bases between the two ends. CDR3 length: 15 amino acids. Germline V gives CDR1 SGHDN, CDR2 FVKESK. Each CDR3 protein gets one entry after TCRdb re-called the reads with MiXCR. The repertoire includes hundreds of thousands of distinct CDR3 sequences, roughly 24% of them detected once, and around 7.6% sits in the top ten. The data are from a study of T cell repertoires in cytomegalovirus infection. Sequences were obtained from CD8+ T cells from PBMCs. The rearrangement links TRBV14 to TRBJ2-3; D is ambiguous. This clonotype originated in a human donor in good health (CMV status not recorded). Some clones in this sample may be carry-over from other donors' samples. The CDR3 coding sequence is TGTGCCAGCAGCCACTACGGACGAGCCACAGATACGCAGTATTTT. Translated, it gives CASSHYGRATDTQYF.